These T cell receptor beta chains were read from a single sample in a study of blood T cell repertoires in COVID-19. The repertoire was sequenced with immunoSEQ multiplex PCR; TCRdb's copy has only in-frame clones and lacks some. The sample lists about 350,000 clones, about nine tenths occurring once. The specimen sequenced was PBMCs or T cells enriched from blood (not recorded which). All receptors derive from a woman in her thirties who had been exposed to COVID-19. Both conserved end residues are part of each CDR3. Each record gives: clone size, V gene, J gene, D gene, CDR3 DNA, CDR3 protein. D genes are given only for firm matches. Clone size, where shown, is once, few, many, or a class for clones that have expanded.

once	TRBV6-1	TRBJ2-1	TRBD2	TGTGCCAGCGAGCGGGAGAGGGTTGAGCAGTTCTTC	CASERERVEQFF
.	TRBV11-3	TRBJ1-6	.	TGTGCCAGCAGCTTCGAGAGGAGGGACTCACCCCTCCACTTT	CASSFERRDSPLHF
.	TRBV5-1	TRBJ2-3	TRBD2	TGCGCCAGCAGCTTGGGGTCGACTAGCGGGAGTACAGATACGCAGTATTTT	CASSLGSTSGSTDTQYF
few	TRBV28	TRBJ1-4	TRBD1	TGTGCCAGCAGTCCCACAAACGCCCCCGGGACAGAAAATGAAAAACTGTTTTTT	CASSPTNAPGTENEKLFF
.	TRBV9	TRBJ1-2	.	TGTGCCAGCAGCGAATCTACGACCGGGAGTGAGATCGGCGGCTACACCTTC	CASSESTTGSEIGGYTF
.	TRBV6-6	TRBJ2-1	.	TGTGCCAGCAGTTACTTGGGGAGTGAGCAGTTCTTC	CASSYLGSEQFF
.	TRBV28	TRBJ1-1	TRBD1	TGTGCCAGCAGTTACACAGGGGGCGGGATGACTGAAGCTTTCTTT	CASSYTGGGMTEAFF
.	TRBV14	TRBJ2-7	.	TGTGCCAGCAGCCTCGTGAGGTACGAGCAGTACTTC	CASSLVRYEQYF
.	TRBV7-9	TRBJ1-6	TRBD1	TGTGCCAGCAGCGCTCCGGGACAGGGAGGCTCCTATAATTCACCCCTCCACTTT	CASSAPGQGGSYNSPLHF
once	TRBV15	TRBJ1-1	TRBD1	TGTGCCACCAGCAGGCACAGGGGTGAAGCTTTCTTT	CATSRHRGEAFF
.	TRBV29-1	TRBJ1-3	TRBD1	TGCAGCGCCCCAGTTGGGACAGAGGTCCGTAACACCATATATTTT	CSAPVGTEVRNTIYF
.	TRBV6-5	TRBJ1-2	.	TGTGCCAGCAGAACACGGGGGGGCAGTGGCTACACCTTC	CASRTRGGSGYTF
.	TRBV9	TRBJ1-5	.	TGTGCCAGCAGCGTAGGGGGAGGGCAGGGTCAGCCCCAGCATTTT	CASSVGGGQGQPQHF
once	TRBV6-5	TRBJ1-5	.	TGTGCCAGCAGTTACGACCCGGGGGGCTGGGGTCAGCCCCAGCATTTT	CASSYDPGGWGQPQHF
.	TRBV30	TRBJ1-5	.	TGTGCCTGGGGCAGCGGCCTCGATCAGCCCCAGCATTTT	CAWGSGLDQPQHF
.	TRBV19	TRBJ2-7	TRBD1	TGTGCCAGTAGTCCAATGGGACAGGTCTCCTACGAGCAGTACTTC	CASSPMGQVSYEQYF
.	TRBV7-2	TRBJ2-7	.	TGTGCCAGCAGCTTAGAGGCAGGGGGGACTTACGAGCAGTACTTC	CASSLEAGGTYEQYF
.	TRBV11-2	TRBJ1-1	.	TGTGCCAGCAGCCAGAGGAGGTTGAACACTGAAGCTTTCTTT	CASSQRRLNTEAFF
.	TRBV19	TRBJ2-7	.	TGTGCCAGTAGTATAAAGTGGCAGGGGTCCTACGAGCAGTACTTC	CASSIKWQGSYEQYF
.	TRBV7-9	TRBJ1-1	.	TGTGCCACATACGGTGGGGCAGCGAACACTGAAGCTTTCTTT	CATYGGAANTEAFF
.	TRBV5-1	TRBJ2-5	.	TGCGCCAGCAGCCCAGGGCAAGGAGGGGCACGAGGAACCCAGTACTTC	CASSPGQGGARGTQYF
.	TRBV18	TRBJ2-5	.	TGTGCCAGCTCACCACCGCCAGGGCGGGAGACCCAGTACTTC	CASSPPPGRETQYF
.	TRBV18	TRBJ2-1	TRBD2	TGTGCCAGCTCAGGAGAGCGGGAGGGCCTGGAGGAGCAGTTCTTC	CASSGEREGLEEQFF
.	TRBV19	TRBJ1-4	TRBD1	TGTGCCAGTAGGCGGACAGGCACAACTAATGAAAAACTGTTTTTT	CASRRTGTTNEKLFF
.	TRBV6-8	TRBJ1-6	TRBD1	TGTGCCAGCCAAGGAGAAAACAGGGGGGGATGTTCACCCCTCCACTTT	CASQGENRGGCSPLHF
once	TRBV28	TRBJ1-1	.	TGTGCCAGCAGTTTGGCCACGCTGAACACTGAAGCTTTCTTT	CASSLATLNTEAFF
.	TRBV5-1	TRBJ2-1	.	TGCGCCAGCAGCCTGGCTTGGGAGGCCCCGCCCCCCTACAATGAGCAGTTCTTC	CASSLAWEAPPPYNEQFF
.	TRBV11-2	TRBJ1-5	TRBD1	TGTGCCAGCAGCTTAGTAGGGGGCTCTGCCCAACATTTT	CASSLVGGSAQHF
.	TRBV28	TRBJ2-7	TRBD1	TGTGCCAGCCACCCCTCGACAGGGGGTCGCTACGAGCAGTACTTC	CASHPSTGGRYEQYF
.	TRBV28	TRBJ2-1	TRBD2	TGTGCCAGCAGTTTTCCCACCTCGACTAGCGGGGACTACAATGAGCAGTTCTTC	CASSFPTSTSGDYNEQFF
.	TRBV10-1	TRBJ2-7	.	TGCGCCAGCAGAAATACTAGCAACTACGAGCAGTACTTC	CASRNTSNYEQYF
once	TRBV6-5	TRBJ2-3	TRBD2	TGTGCCAGCAGTTTAGCGGGAGTCACAGATACGCAGTATTTT	CASSLAGVTDTQYF